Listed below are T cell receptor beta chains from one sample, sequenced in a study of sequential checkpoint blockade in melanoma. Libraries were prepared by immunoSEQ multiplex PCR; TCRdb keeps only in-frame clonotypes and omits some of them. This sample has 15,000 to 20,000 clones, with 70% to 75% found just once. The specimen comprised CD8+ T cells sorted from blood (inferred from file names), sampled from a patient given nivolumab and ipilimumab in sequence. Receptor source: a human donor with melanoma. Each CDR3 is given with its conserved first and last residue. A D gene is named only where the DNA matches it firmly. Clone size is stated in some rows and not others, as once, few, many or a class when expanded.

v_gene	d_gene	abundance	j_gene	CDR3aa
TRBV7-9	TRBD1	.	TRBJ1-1	CASSYQGVFTEAFF
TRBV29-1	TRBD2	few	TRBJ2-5	CSAGLAGLLQETQYF
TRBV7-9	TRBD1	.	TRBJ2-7	CASSPKQGATYEQYF
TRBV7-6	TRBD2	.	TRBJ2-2	CASSSRAGREGITGELFF
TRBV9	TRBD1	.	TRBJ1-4	CASSAGQTTNEKLFF
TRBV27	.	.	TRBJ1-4	CASSLDLGSNEKLFF
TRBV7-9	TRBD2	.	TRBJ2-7	CASSGQSSGRASYEQYF
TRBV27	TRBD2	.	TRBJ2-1	CASSLSGREGQFF
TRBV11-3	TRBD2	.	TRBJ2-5	CASSPWTSGRPGEGETQYF
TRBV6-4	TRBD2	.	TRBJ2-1	CASSAGTSDNNEQFF
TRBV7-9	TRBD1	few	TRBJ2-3	CASSRAGGQGDTQYF
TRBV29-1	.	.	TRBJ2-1	CSVDGGSYNEQFF
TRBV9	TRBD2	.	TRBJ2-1	CASSEGGGSNEQFF
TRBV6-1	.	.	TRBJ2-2	CASSIQETGELFF
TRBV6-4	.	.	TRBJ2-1	CASSSGDLNEQFF
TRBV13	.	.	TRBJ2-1	CASSRAGSGNNEQFF
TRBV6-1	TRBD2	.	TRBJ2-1	CASRGLAGEQFF
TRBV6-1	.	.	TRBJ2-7	CASSLWAGRTYEQYF
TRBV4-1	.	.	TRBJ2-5	CASSPPGGLLQETQYF
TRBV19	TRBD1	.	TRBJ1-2	CASSAGQGYTF
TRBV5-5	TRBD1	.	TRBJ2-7	CASSWGTGGGYEQYF
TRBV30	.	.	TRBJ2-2	CAWSQFPGELFF
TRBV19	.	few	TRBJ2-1	CASARLMGSNEQFF
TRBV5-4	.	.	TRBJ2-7	CASSLSSAIREQYF
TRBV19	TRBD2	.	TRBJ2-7	CASSIGRVWSYEQYF
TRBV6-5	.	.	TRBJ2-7	CASSSGFTYEQYF
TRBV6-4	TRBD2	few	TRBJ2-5	CASSVLAGSQETQYF
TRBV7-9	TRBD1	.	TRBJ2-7	CASRGDSSYEQYF
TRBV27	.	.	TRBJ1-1	CASSTNTEAFF
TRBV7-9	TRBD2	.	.	CASSTSGNSYEQYF
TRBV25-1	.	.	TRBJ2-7	CASSESEQYF
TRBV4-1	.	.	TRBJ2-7	CASSRIQGNLDEQYF
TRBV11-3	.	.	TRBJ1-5	CASSFEKYSNQPQHF
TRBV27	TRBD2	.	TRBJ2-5	CASSLDPGLARETQYF
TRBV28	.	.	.	CASTSSGMSSYEQYF
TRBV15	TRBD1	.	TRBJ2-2	CATTPGQGDRELFF
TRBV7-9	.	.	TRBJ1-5	CASSLDGNQPRHF
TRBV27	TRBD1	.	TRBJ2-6	CATTGGTVSGANVLTF
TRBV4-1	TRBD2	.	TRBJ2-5	CASSQEPGLAGETQYF
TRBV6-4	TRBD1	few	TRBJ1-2	CASSDSTGSGSYTF
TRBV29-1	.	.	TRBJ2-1	CSVGVADNEQFF
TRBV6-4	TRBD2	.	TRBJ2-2	CASSDGLATGELFF
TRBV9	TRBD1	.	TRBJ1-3	CASSATTGNTIYF
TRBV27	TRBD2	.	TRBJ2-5	CASRQTGGRFVETQYF
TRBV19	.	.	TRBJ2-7	CASSIFGGPSYEQYF
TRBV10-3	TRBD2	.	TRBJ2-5	CAISDSGGPETQYF
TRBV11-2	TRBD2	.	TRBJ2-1	CASSLAAGGLREQFF
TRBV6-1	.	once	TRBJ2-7	CASSEGRGGLGNYYEQYF
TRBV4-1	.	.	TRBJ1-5	CASSQAFGGYSNQPQHF
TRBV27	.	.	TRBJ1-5	CASSWSSNQPQHF
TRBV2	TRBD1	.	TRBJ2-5	CASSEGTGRPETQYF
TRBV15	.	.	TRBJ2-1	CATSRYPGPGNEQFF
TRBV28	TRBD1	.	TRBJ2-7	CASSLPSAGTGLAYEQYF
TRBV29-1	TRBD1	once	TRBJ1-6	CSVRQGSNSPLHF
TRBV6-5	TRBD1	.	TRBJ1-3	CASSSSEGASGNTIYF
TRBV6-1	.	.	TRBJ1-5	CASSETLFWPQHF
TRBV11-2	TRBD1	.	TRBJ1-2	CASSLTGSDGYTF
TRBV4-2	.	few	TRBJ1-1	CASSLVGRGDTEAFF
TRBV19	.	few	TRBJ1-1	CASSINAGANTEAFF